This entry features one T cell receptor (beta chain) sequence. Its antigen is unknown. V was pared by 0 bases and J by 7 bases, with 20 bases between. Germline CDR1 reads LNHNV; CDR2 reads YYDKDF (reference sequence). There are 17 residues in the CDR3. This specimen comes from a study of shared clonotypes between healthy human individuals. Replicate PCRs for sorted subsets used approximately 190 ng DNA; this equaled around 29,000 T cell genomes. The repertoire was sequenced with immunoSEQ multiplex PCR; TCRdb's copy has only in-frame clones and lacks some. The data contain about 650,000 clones, over 95% of them singletons. Findings and limits, study-wide: Specimens sampled were limited to blood, with tissue repertoires likely differing.

Positive CCR7 selection of CD45RO-negative cells yielded the naive CD8 cells, and terminally differentiated effector memory CD45RA+ cells were excluded. The sequenced sample consisted of naive CD8+ T cells sorted from blood. The receptor was derived from a woman in her twenties or thirties in good health. The chain couples TRBV15 to TRBJ2-3; D is possibly TRBD1 (6 bases). CDR3 protein: CATSRDWRTEFENTQYF. DNA for the CDR3: TGTGCCACCAGCAGAGATTGGAGGACAGAATTTGAGAATACGCAGTATTTT.